The rows below give T cell receptor beta chains drawn from one sample of a study of shared clonotypes between healthy human individuals. TCRdb's copy holds only in-frame clones and misses some; the assay was immunoSEQ multiplex PCR. The repertoire consists of 1,500,000 or so clones, with more than 95% occurring once and the leading ten covering approximately 1.1%. The sequenced material came from naive CD4+ T cells sorted from blood. Every receptor here comes from a man aged 25 to 40 in good health. The CDR3 runs from the conserved cysteine through the conserved F or W. The order of the fields is V gene, J gene, D gene, clone size, CDR3 DNA, CDR3 protein. D genes are given only for firm matches. Size is stated for part of the rows, as once, few or many counts, or as a class when the clone is expanded.

>TRBV15|TRBJ1-2|TRBD1|-
TGTGCCACCAGCTGGGGGACAGGGGGCAGTAGCTACACCTTC
CATSWGTGGSSYTF
>TRBV11-3|TRBJ2-3|-|-
TGTGCCAGCAGCTGGGGGCTGAGCACAGATACGCAGTATTTT
CASSWGLSTDTQYF
>TRBV7-8|TRBJ1-5|-|-
TGTGCCAGCAGCTTAGAGAGGGTGCAGCCCCAGCATTTT
CASSLERVQPQHF
>TRBV9|TRBJ2-3|-|few
TGTGCCAGCAGCGTAGAAGATACGCAGTATTTT
CASSVEDTQYF
>TRBV19|TRBJ2-1|-|once
TGTGCCAGTAGTATAGATCGAGGGGTCCTCTACAATGAGCAGTTCTTC
CASSIDRGVLYNEQFF
>TRBV28|TRBJ1-3|TRBD1|-
TGTGCCAGCAGGGGGGTACAGGGGGCTGGAAACACCATATATTTT
CASRGVQGAGNTIYF
>TRBV14|TRBJ2-2|-|-
TGTGCCAGCAGCCGCGCATCTTCGGCCCCACCGAACACCGGGGAGCTGTTTTTT
CASSRASSAPPNTGELFF
>TRBV7-6|TRBJ2-1|-|-
TGTGCCAGCAGCTTATATGAGTCCTACAATGAGCAGTTCTTC
CASSLYESYNEQFF
>TRBV28|TRBJ2-7|TRBD1|-
TGTGCCAGCAGTTTAGCGACAGGGACGTCCTACGAGCAGTACTTC
CASSLATGTSYEQYF
>TRBV29-1|TRBJ2-5|TRBD1|-
TGCAGCGTTGTTCGGACAGGGGGCATTGAGACCCAGTACTTC
CSVVRTGGIETQYF
>TRBV6-1|TRBJ2-1|-|-
TGTGCCAGCAGTGGCAACCCCCCCAGATCCGCCTACAATGAGCAGTTCTTC
CASSGNPPRSAYNEQFF
>TRBV9|TRBJ2-7|-|-
TGTGCCAGCAGCGTAGGATCCCTCAGCCATGGCTACGAGCAGTACTTC
CASSVGSLSHGYEQYF
>TRBV10-1|TRBJ1-5|-|-
TGCGCCAGCAGTGTGGTACCGGGGGCGAACAATCAGCCCCAGCATTTT
CASSVVPGANNQPQHF
>TRBV28|TRBJ2-1|-|-
TGTGCCAGCAGTTCCACCCAAGAGCAGTTCTTC
CASSSTQEQFF
>TRBV18|TRBJ1-1|-|few
TGTGCCAGCTCGCACTCGGGGAGTGAAGCTTTCTTT
CASSHSGSEAFF
>TRBV18|TRBJ1-5|-|-
TGTGCCAGCTCACAATCGGGGGCCAGCGATAGCAATCAGCCCCAGCATTTT
CASSQSGASDSNQPQHF
>TRBV5-1|TRBJ2-4|TRBD1|-
TGCGCCAGCAGCTTGGAAGGGGGCGGCATTCAGTACTTC
CASSLEGGGIQYF
>TRBV7-2|TRBJ2-7|-|-
TGTGCCAGCAGCCCAGCGGGACAGGCGATATACGAGCAGTACTTC
CASSPAGQAIYEQYF
>TRBV28|TRBJ1-1|-|-
TGTGCCAGCGGCTACGCAGAGGCTTTCTTT
CASGYAEAFF
>TRBV5-5|TRBJ2-1|TRBD2|-
TGTGCCAGCAGCTCGGTCGAAATGGGGCTAGCGGGACACAATGAGCAGTTCTTC
CASSSVEMGLAGHNEQFF
>TRBV7-2|TRBJ2-7|TRBD2|once
TGTGCCAGCAGCTTAGAGGGCCCACTAGCGGGAGTCGTCTACGAGCAGTACTTC
CASSLEGPLAGVVYEQYF
>TRBV29-1|TRBJ1-4|-|-
TGCAGCGTTTTGGGGACTAATGAAAAACTGTTTTTT
CSVLGTNEKLFF
>TRBV27|TRBJ2-7|TRBD2|-
TGTGCCAATAGACTAGCGGGAGCCTACGAGCAGTACTTC
CANRLAGAYEQYF
>TRBV5-6|TRBJ2-7|-|-
TGTGCCAGCAGCTTGGCCGAGCCTCCTGGGGAGCAGTACTTC
CASSLAEPPGEQYF
>TRBV6-5|TRBJ2-1|-|-
TGTGCCAGCAGTTACTCGCCGACCCCTCGGGAGCAGTTCTTC
CASSYSPTPREQFF
>TRBV25-1|TRBJ1-1|-|-
TGTGCCAGCAGTGGAGTTGGTCTCACTGAAGCTTTCTTT
CASSGVGLTEAFF
>TRBV4-2|TRBJ2-7|-|-
TGTGCCAGCAGCCACGTTTCGGGACTCTCCTACGAGCAGTACTTC
CASSHVSGLSYEQYF
>TRBV5-1|TRBJ2-2|-|-
TGCGCCAGCAGCCCGGACCTAGGCTCCACCGGGGAGCTGTTTTTT
CASSPDLGSTGELFF
>TRBV4-1|TRBJ2-3|-|-
TGCGCCAGCAGCCAAGTGGGGTCGGGACAAGGCACAGATACGCAGTATTTT
CASSQVGSGQGTDTQYF